The T cell receptor beta chain under discussion was sequenced for a study of blood T cell repertoires in COVID-19. Across the whole study: PBMCs, B-cell-depleted T cells, or T cells were the source of the cDNA or gDNA that made up the material.

Per the germline V gene, CDR1 is GTSNPN and CDR2 is SVGIG (reference sequence). The CDR3 spans 19 residues. After removal of 1 base from V and 2 bases from J, the junction contained 14 bases not matched to a gene. This clone was seen only once. Here immunoSEQ multiplex PCR was the method, and the copy in TCRdb shows in-frame clones only, minus some. The table shows over 75,000 clones, with roughly 90% occurring only once. The receptor was isolated from a man between 60 and 75 years old with acute or convalescent COVID-19. The source material was peripheral blood. The chain joins TRBV30 to TRBJ2-5, with TRBD2 matching over 12 bases. The CDR3 region is CAWSDRLAGVLWGQETQYF. The CDR3 nucleotides read TGTGCCTGGAGTGACCGACTAGCGGGAGTTCTCTGGGGGCAAGAGACCCAGTACTTC.